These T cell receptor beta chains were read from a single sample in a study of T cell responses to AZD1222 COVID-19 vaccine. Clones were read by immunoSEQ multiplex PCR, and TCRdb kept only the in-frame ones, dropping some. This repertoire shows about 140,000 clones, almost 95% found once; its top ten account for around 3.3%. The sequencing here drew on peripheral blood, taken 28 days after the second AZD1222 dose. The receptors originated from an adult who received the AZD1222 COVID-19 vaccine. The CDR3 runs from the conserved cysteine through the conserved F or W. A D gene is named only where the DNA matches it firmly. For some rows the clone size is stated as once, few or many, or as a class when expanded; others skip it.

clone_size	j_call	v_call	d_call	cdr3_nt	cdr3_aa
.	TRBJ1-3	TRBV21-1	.	TGTGCCAGCAGCAAAAACTGGGCTTTTACTGGAAACACCATATATTTT	CASSKNWAFTGNTIYF
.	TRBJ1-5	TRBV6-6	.	TGTGCCAGCAGTCGAGGACTCCCGCAAAGGGATCAGCCCCAGCATTTT	CASSRGLPQRDQPQHF
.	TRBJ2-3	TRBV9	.	TGTGCCAGCGCTGAGGGCAGGGTGACAGATACGCAGTATTTT	CASAEGRVTDTQYF
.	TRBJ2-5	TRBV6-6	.	TGTGCCAGCCGTAAGCGGGTCCAAGAGACCCAGTACTTC	CASRKRVQETQYF
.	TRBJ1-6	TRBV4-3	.	TGCGCCAGCAGCCTTTCAGAGACGGCACCCCTCCACTTT	CASSLSETAPLHF
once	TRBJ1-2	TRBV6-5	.	TGTGCCAGCAGTAAATCCCCCTCTCACCGCGGCTACACCTTC	CASSKSPSHRGYTF
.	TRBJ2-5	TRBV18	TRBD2	TGTGCCAGCTCACCACGGACGGGAGGGCCGGGGGAGACCCAGTACTTC	CASSPRTGGPGETQYF
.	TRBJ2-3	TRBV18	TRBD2	TGTGCCAGCTCACCAGTAGCGGGAACGGTTGCAGATACGCAGTATTTT	CASSPVAGTVADTQYF
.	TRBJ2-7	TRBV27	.	TGTGCCAGCAGTTCCCAAATGTTGGGTCACCAGCAGTACTTC	CASSSQMLGHQQYF
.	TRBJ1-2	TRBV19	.	TGTGCCACTACAGCTAACTATGGCTACACCTTC	CATTANYGYTF
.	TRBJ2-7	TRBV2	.	TGTGCCAGCAGTGAATTAGGGTACGAGCAGTACTTC	CASSELGYEQYF
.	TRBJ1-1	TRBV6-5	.	TGTGCCAGCAGTTACTCGAGAGGGGGGACGTACACTGAAGCTTTCTTT	CASSYSRGGTYTEAFF
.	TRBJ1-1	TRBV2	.	TGTGCCAGCAAGCAAGAGGGGAACACTGAAGCTTTCTTT	CASKQEGNTEAFF
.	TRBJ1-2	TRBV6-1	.	TGTGCCAGCAGTGAAGGGGACTCTGCTGGCTACACCTTC	CASSEGDSAGYTF
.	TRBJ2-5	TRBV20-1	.	TGCAGTGCTAGTGGGAGCCAAGAGACCCAGTACTTC	CSASGSQETQYF
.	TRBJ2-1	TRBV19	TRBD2	TGTGCCAGTAGTAGACTAGCGGGACTGAGCTCCTACAATGAGCAGTTCTTC	CASSRLAGLSSYNEQFF